The clone carrying this T cell receptor beta chain appeared a few times. The iRepertoire nested amplicon-rescue multiplex PCR amplified TCR alpha and beta CDR3s from RNA. One-step reverse transcription and amplification started from approximately 100-400 ng of tissue mRNA or PBMC total RNA. TCRdb reprocessed the multiplex PCR reads with MiXCR, giving one entry per CDR3 protein. The sample lists about 400,000 distinct CDR3 sequences, 35% to 45% seen once, with around 12% in the top ten. The sample originates from a study of glioma-infiltrating T cells. Study-level information: Blood libraries targeted about 4.5- to 11-fold coverage of 850,000 to 1,000,000 T cells.

The sequencing input was glioma tissue, nonneoplastic brain tissue, or PBMCs (not recorded which). This TCR came from a human donor with low-grade glioma or glioblastoma, undergoing nonglioma brain surgery, or in good health (not recorded which).

In nucleotides, the CDR3 is TGCGCCAGCAGCCAGGATTTACAGGGGGCGATAGCAGATACGCAGTATTTT. It encodes CASSQDLQGAIADTQYF. The rearrangement links TRBV4-3 to TRBJ2-3; 9 positions agree with TRBD1. The ends lost 3 bases at V and 4 bases at J; junction bases unmatched: 11. CDR3 length: 17 residues. Germline assignment: CDR1 LGHNA and CDR2 YSLEER.